This T cell receptor (beta chain) was obtained from a study of blood T cell repertoires in COVID-19 (dated by TCRdb to about 2020). General notes on the study: ImmuneRACE Cohort 3 recovered participants were defined by two consecutive negative NP/OP PCR tests, healthcare professional clearance, or symptom resolution. The collaborator samples originated in the United States, Italy and Spain and spanned the acute and convalescent phases of COVID-19. Sample metadata almost always included a de-identified subject ID, COVID-19 status, age in years and sex. A freely available public database, intended as a resource for researchers studying the immune response to SARS-CoV-2, is where the repertoires were released. Subjects who had been exposed to COVID-19, were actively infected with it, or had recovered from it provided the deeply sampled blood TCRbeta repertoires that made up the dataset. Where HLA class I and class II types were available, the types were taken from metadata supplied by the sample provider, not from assay-based typing. The prospective study material was composed of cDNA or gDNA derived from T cells, B-cell-depleted T cells, or PBMCs. Samples were obtained from the ongoing ImmuneRACE study (first 160 participants) and from about 1,300 subjects provided by 6 global collaborators.

Remarks on this clone: Its antigen is still unknown. Base qualities are not recorded, but no much larger clone differs from it by a single base.

The investigation overall reported the following: Clinical and demographic metadata were provided uncurated, with the amount varying by source and participant.

The V and J ends are trimmed by 5 bases and 3 bases, leaving 14 bases between them. The germline V gene (reference sequence) provides CDR1 MNHEY and CDR2 SMNVEV. The CDR3 numbers 15 residues from cysteine through phenylalanine. The retained sequence is limited to the CDR3, 45 bases, with the frame set at the first base. Enrolling through a virtual design, the prospective study's participants ranged in age from about 18 to 100 years and lived across 24 United States geographic areas. Cohort assignment in the prospective study relied on participant-reported clinical history from a screening survey and a study questionnaire. Mobile phlebotomists in the prospective study collected whole blood, serum and a nasopharyngeal or oropharyngeal swab from every participant. Prospective study participants could optionally give additional blood draws and questionnaires over an approximately two-month period. Before DNA extraction, prospective study blood samples were shipped either frozen or at room temperature.

TCRbeta CDR3 regions were amplified from genomic DNA by means of the immunoSEQ Assay, a bias-controlled multiplex PCR. Under the source paper's analysis protocol: Within the assay, amplification of reference gene primers was used to estimate how many nucleated cells each sample contained. To quantify the absolute abundance of each unique TCRbeta CDR3 rearrangement, sequence reads were collapsed and filtered. For each sample, productive Simpson clonality was calculated by taking the square root of Simpson's diversity index across productive rearrangements. TCRdb provides this immuneACCESS table in a form limited to in-frame rearrangements. Some clones are lacking; in checked studies, under half of them reflect an unresolved V gene, and why the rest are absent is not known. Clone size and the V and J calls come from that table; the DNA yielded D and trimming. The sample table lists around 360,000 clones, 87% of them with a count of one. In total, the top ten clones hold roughly 1.9% of the sample.

The chain employs TRBV27 and TRBJ1-5; TRBD1 is perhaps the D gene, given 6 matching bases. What was sequenced was PBMCs or T cells enriched from blood (not recorded which). This TCR was sampled from a man aged 40-49 years in a cohort exposed to, infected with or recovered from COVID-19 (not recorded which). The DNA sequence is as follows: TGTGCCAGCAGTCCCCTTGACAGGAACAATCAGCCCCAGCATTTT. Its protein product is CASSPLDRNNQPQHF.